These T cell receptor beta chains were read from a single sample in a study of cytotoxic CD8 clonotypes in ibrutinib-treated CLL. Clones were read by immunoSEQ multiplex PCR, and TCRdb kept only the in-frame ones, dropping some. The repertoire includes approximately 150,000 clones, roughly 80% of them detected once, and about 5% sits in the top ten. Material: PBMCs, obtained after 24 months of ibrutinib treatment. Receptors were obtained from a human donor with chronic lymphocytic leukemia. Each CDR3 is given with its conserved first and last residue. The D gene is left open where the match is weak. The size field is filled for only some rows; it gives once, few, many or a size class.

J,D,size,V,CDR3,DNA
TRBJ2-5,.,.,TRBV5-4,CASSAWGQETQYF,TGTGCCAGCAGCGCTTGGGGACAAGAGACCCAGTACTTC
TRBJ1-5,TRBD1,.,TRBV7-9,CASSPTTGNFQPQHF,TGTGCCAGCAGCCCGACGACAGGGAACTTTCAGCCCCAGCATTTT
TRBJ1-4,.,.,TRBV6-5,CASKTGGAEKLFF,TGTGCCAGCAAAACTGGGGGGGCGGAAAAACTGTTTTTT
TRBJ1-1,.,once,TRBV6-5,CASSYSFMNTEAFF,TGTGCCAGCAGTTATAGCTTCATGAACACTGAAGCTTTCTTT
TRBJ2-1,TRBD1,.,TRBV5-6,CASSFGQGSYEQFF,TGTGCCAGCAGCTTCGGACAGGGGTCTTATGAGCAGTTCTTC
TRBJ2-7,.,.,TRBV18,CASLDTSSYEQYF,TGTGCCAGCCTGGACACCTCCTCCTACGAGCAGTACTTC
TRBJ1-1,.,.,TRBV11-2,CASSLGRNTEAFF,TGTGCCAGCAGCTTAGGTCGGAACACTGAAGCTTTCTTT
TRBJ1-4,.,.,TRBV29-1,CSVNRDGNEKLFF,TGCAGCGTAAACAGGGATGGGAATGAAAAACTGTTTTTT
TRBJ2-7,.,once,TRBV10-3,CAISQTGSYEQYF,TGTGCCATCAGTCAGACAGGATCCTACGAGCAGTACTTC
TRBJ1-1,TRBD1,.,TRBV18,CASSDRGHTEAFF,TGTGCCAGCTCGGACAGGGGGCACACTGAAGCTTTCTTT
TRBJ1-2,.,once,TRBV6-5,CASSSQTFTSSGYTF,TGTGCCAGCAGTTCTCAAACCTTCACTTCCTCCGGCTACACCTTC
TRBJ2-7,TRBD1,.,TRBV28,CASSPTRDRGPKAYEQYF,TGTGCCAGCAGCCCTACAAGGGACAGGGGACCGAAAGCCTACGAGCAGTACTTC
TRBJ2-2,.,.,TRBV9,CASSVAGVATGELFF,TGTGCCAGCAGCGTAGCGGGTGTGGCCACCGGGGAGCTGTTTTTT
TRBJ2-5,.,.,TRBV5-1,CASSLAYINVVETQYF,TGCGCCAGCAGCTTGGCCTACATCAATGTTGTCGAGACCCAGTACTTC
TRBJ2-7,.,.,TRBV27,CASALRQNYEQYF,TGTGCCAGCGCCCTGAGACAGAATTACGAGCAGTACTTC
TRBJ2-2,.,.,TRBV5-1,CASSFGGRSFSWVNTGELFF,TGCGCCAGCAGCTTCGGCGGCAGGAGCTTTTCCTGGGTTAACACCGGGGAGCTGTTTTTT
TRBJ1-1,TRBD1,.,TRBV29-1,CSADRGLKNTEAFF,TGCAGCGCAGACAGGGGGCTGAAGAACACTGAAGCTTTCTTT
TRBJ1-2,.,.,TRBV6-5,CASREGGFNYGYTF,TGTGCCAGCAGAGAAGGGGGATTCAACTATGGCTACACCTTC
TRBJ1-6,.,.,TRBV7-3,CASSTGALNSPLHF,TGTGCCAGCAGTACCGGGGCCCTAAATTCACCCCTCCACTTT
TRBJ1-4,.,.,TRBV19,CASSRVRGEKLFF,TGTGCCAGTAGTAGAGTAAGGGGGGAAAAACTGTTTTTT
TRBJ1-6,.,few,TRBV19,CASRDSIIGSSPLHF,TGTGCCAGTAGGGACTCTATCATAGGGAGTTCACCCCTCCACTTT
TRBJ2-2,TRBD1,.,TRBV11-2,CASSPSRRDRENTGELFF,TGTGCCAGCAGCCCAAGCCGACGGGACAGAGAGAACACCGGGGAGCTGTTTTTT
TRBJ1-2,.,.,TRBV6-5,CATRDRTYGYTF,TGTGCCACCCGAGACAGAACCTATGGCTACACCTTC
TRBJ2-7,.,.,TRBV7-3,CASSLSTDSGRRGQYF,TGTGCCAGCAGCTTAAGCACCGACAGCGGCCGGAGGGGGCAGTACTTC
TRBJ1-5,TRBD1,.,TRBV7-6,CASSLTGGGQPQHF,TGTGCCAGCAGCTTGACAGGGGGAGGTCAGCCCCAGCATTTT
TRBJ2-1,TRBD1,once,TRBV19,CASRGQGWSDEQFF,TGTGCCAGTAGAGGACAGGGTTGGTCAGATGAGCAGTTCTTC
TRBJ2-7,TRBD2,.,TRBV7-3,CASSRPGGEQYF,TGTGCCAGCAGCCGACCGGGAGGCGAGCAGTACTTC
TRBJ2-7,.,.,TRBV19,CASSPHGAYEQYF,TGTGCCAGTAGTCCCCACGGGGCCTACGAGCAGTACTTC
TRBJ2-7,TRBD2,.,TRBV4-3,CASSLGLAVPSYEQYF,TGCGCCAGCAGCCTAGGACTAGCGGTTCCCTCCTACGAGCAGTACTTC
TRBJ1-4,TRBD1,once,TRBV11-2,CASSYQGAGEKLFF,TGTGCCAGCAGCTATCAGGGGGCAGGTGAAAAACTGTTTTTT
TRBJ1-5,TRBD1,.,TRBV10-3,CAIKGQENQPQHF,TGTGCCATCAAGGGACAGGAAAATCAGCCCCAGCATTTT
TRBJ1-4,.,.,TRBV9,CASSAGTTNEKLFF,TGTGCCAGCAGCGCGGGGACAACTAATGAAAAACTGTTTTTT
TRBJ1-1,.,.,TRBV7-9,CASTRGAEAFF,TGTGCCAGCACTCGGGGGGCTGAAGCTTTCTTT
TRBJ2-5,.,.,TRBV4-1,CASSLPGQQETQYF,TGCGCCAGCAGCCTACCGGGACAACAAGAGACCCAGTACTTC
TRBJ2-5,.,.,TRBV4-2,CASSQDRAIQETQYF,TGTGCCAGCAGCCAAGATCGGGCAATTCAAGAGACCCAGTACTTC
TRBJ2-1,TRBD2,once,TRBV7-2,CASSLVFRAGVGNEQFF,TGTGCCAGCAGCTTAGTATTTCGGGCGGGAGTAGGCAATGAGCAGTTCTTC
TRBJ2-7,TRBD2,.,TRBV5-4,CASSPSRTSGMVADEQYF,TGTGCCAGCAGCCCGAGCCGGACTAGCGGGATGGTGGCCGACGAGCAGTACTTC
TRBJ1-2,TRBD1,.,TRBV6-6,CASRGQGARPGYTF,TGTGCCAGCAGGGGACAGGGGGCGCGTCCTGGCTACACCTTC
TRBJ1-2,TRBD1,.,TRBV30,CAWSVPGGNTYGYTF,TGTGCCTGGAGTGTACCAGGGGGCAACACTTATGGCTACACCTTC
TRBJ1-1,.,.,TRBV9,CASSSRTEMNTEAFF,TGTGCCAGCAGCTCCCGGACAGAAATGAACACTGAAGCTTTCTTT